This T cell receptor (beta chain) was identified in a study of blood T cell repertoires in COVID-19. Study context: Both acute and convalescent COVID-19 samples were obtained from the United States, Italy and Spain.

V was cut by 0 bases and J by 6 bases, with 13 bases left in between. The CDR3 is 16 residues long. Germline lookup yields CDR1 SGHTS and CDR2 YDEGEE. Only in-frame clones appear in the TCRdb table, and some are missing; sequencing was by immunoSEQ multiplex PCR. The sample contains hundreds of thousands of clones, more than 75% of which appear only once. J is TRBJ2-6 and V is TRBV5-8; possibly TRBD1 for D (6 bases). The sample comprised peripheral blood. The sequence derives from a man aged 50-59 years with acute or convalescent COVID-19. In nucleotides, the CDR3 is TGTGCCAGCAGCTTGGAGGCAGGGGTAACGGCCAACGTCCTGACTTTC. Protein product: CASSLEAGVTANVLTF.